One and the same sample provided the 31 T cell receptor beta chains below, sequenced in a study of Tregs in tolerant kidney transplant recipients. The protocol was immunoSEQ multiplex PCR, while the TCRdb copy is restricted to in-frame clones and leaves out a portion. This table has 50,000 or so clones, about 90% appearing once. The sample was Tregs from blood. These receptors all come from a human donor in good health.

J is TRBJ2-5 and V is TRBV7-9; D may match TRBD1 or TRBD2 (5 bases each). Germline V CDR1 and CDR2: SEHNR, FQNEAQ (reference sequence). V was clipped by 2 bases and J by 5 bases, with 18 bases between them. This CDR3 comprises 16 residues. The CDR3 reads CASSLLSRDLGETQYF. The CDR3 DNA sequence: TGTGCCAGCAGCTTATTGTCACGGGACCTGGGGGAGACCCAGTACTTC.

The V and J genes are TRBV7-2 and TRBJ1-6; D unresolved. The CDR3 sequence is 11 residues long. Trimming removed 5 bases at V and 8 bases at J, with 4 bases between. The V gene's germline CDR1 is SGHTA and CDR2 FQGNSA. The CDR3 coding sequence is TGTGCCAGCAGCACCCATTCACCCCTCCACTTT. This translates into CASSTHSPLHF.

The chain couples TRBV27 to TRBJ1-5; the match to TRBD1 covers 7 bases. CDR1 and CDR2 from the germline V gene are MNHEY and SMNVEV (reference sequence). The length of the CDR3 is 13 residues. Trimming cost V 7 bases and J 3 bases; bases outside gene matches: 3. CDR3: CASTGQLNQPQHF. DNA for the CDR3: TGTGCCAGCACGGGACAGCTCAATCAGCCCCAGCATTTT.

The chain joins TRBV10-3 to TRBJ1-1, with D hard to call. In germline, CDR1 is ENHRY, CDR2 SYGVKD. The CDR3 loop spans 15 amino acids. Trimming shortened V by 8 bases and J by 3 bases, and 19 bases separated the two germline ends. The CDR3 DNA reads as TGTGCCATCGGTAGCATGGGCCTAAGAGACACTGAAGCTTTCTTT. Translated, it gives CAIGSMGLRDTEAFF.

This clone was observed a few times. V usage is TRBV11-3 and J usage is TRBJ2-1, with D perhaps being TRBD1 or TRBD2 (5 bases each). The germline V gene has CDR1 SGHNT and CDR2 YENEEA. The CDR3 runs to 15 residues. Trimming pared 3 bases from V and 0 bases from J, leaving 9 bases between. CDR3 protein: CASSFGGSSYNEQFF. CDR3 bases: TGTGCCAGCAGCTTTGGGGGTAGCTCCTACAATGAGCAGTTCTTC.

This chain uses TRBV29-1 with TRBJ1-2, with 9 bases that match TRBD1. The CDR3 spans 17 residues. Germline V lookup: CDR1 SQVTM, CDR2 ANQGSEA. J gave up 5 bases and V 1 base, and 14 bases lay outside the gene matches. The CDR3 region has the DNA TGCAGCGTTGAAGCCTTTCGTGGGACAGGGTCTCGGTATGGCTACACCTTC. Its translation is CSVEAFRGTGSRYGYTF. Complete variable domain (other parts from reference TRBV29-1 and TRBJ1-2): SAVISQKPSRDICQRGTSLTIQCQVDSQVTMMFWYRQQPGQSLTLIATANQGSEATYESGFVIDKFPISRPNLTFSTLTVSNMSPEDSSIYLCSVEAFRGTGSRYGYTFGSGTRLTVV.

The chain carries TRBV7-2 and TRBJ2-3; D is tentatively TRBD1 or TRBD2 (5 bases each). Germline-derived CDR1 and CDR2 are SGHTA and FQGNSA. CDR3 length: 17 residues. V was shortened by 1 base and J by 0 bases, with 14 bases between the two germline ends. The CDR3 DNA sequence: TGTGCCAGCAGCTTAGTGGGGACCCCGAGGAGCACAGATACGCAGTATTTT. It codes for CASSLVGTPRSTDTQYF.

CDR3 loop: CASSETGGRIEQYF. In DNA, the CDR3 is TGCGCCAGCAGTGAAACGGGGGGACGGATCGAGCAGTACTTC. The chain recombines TRBV10-1 with TRBJ2-7; 7 bases are a match to TRBD2. The CDR3 spans 14 residues. V trimming: 3 bases; J trimming: 6 bases; junction bases outside the gene matches: 8. Germline V CDR1 and CDR2: WNHNN, SYGVQD (reference sequence).

This chain connects TRBV2 to TRBJ2-2, with D perhaps matching TRBD1 (7 bases). The V end lost 11 bases, the J end lost 4 bases, and 17 bases lay between the germline ends. Germline lookup yields CDR1 SNHLY and CDR2 FYNNEI. The CDR3 has 14 amino acids. This chain's CDR3 is CAQQSRGVTGELFF. The CDR3 region has the DNA TGTGCCCAGCAATCCAGGGGGGTCACCGGGGAGCTGTTTTTT.

This chain uses TRBV5-1 with TRBJ2-1; TRBD1 agrees at 8 bases. The J segment lost 15 bases and the V segment lost 4 bases, leaving 9 bases of the junction unmatched. Germline V CDR1 and CDR2: SGHRS, YFSETQ. The CDR3 covers 12 residues. CDR3 bases: TGCGCCAGCAGCCCCGGGACAGGCATGCTGTTCTTC. Translation: CASSPGTGMLFF.

The rearrangement joins TRBV4-2 to TRBJ1-3; 7 nucleotides line up with TRBD1. Germline V gene lookup returns CDR1 LGHNA and CDR2 YNFKEQ. V was pared by 6 bases and J by 3 bases, with 5 bases of the junction left unmatched. The CDR3 spans 14 residues. The CDR3 loop is CASRLGQLGNTIYF. The CDR3 DNA is TGTGCCAGCAGATTGGGACAGCTTGGAAACACCATATATTTT.

A note on this clone: An end of the junction does not agree with germline; a read error may underlie this. V is TRBV6-5 and J is TRBJ2-7; no clear D. This CDR3 spans 12 amino acids. The germline V gene encodes CDR1 MNHEY and CDR2 SVGAGI. DNA of the CDR3: TGTGCCGTAGGGCGTGAGGTCGGAACGCCACACTTC. Translating it yields CAVGREVGTPHF.

V gene TRBV21-1 combines with J gene TRBJ2-5; the tabulated D call, TRBD1, remains unverified against the DNA. TRBV21-1 is a pseudogene segment. The CDR3 extends over 15 amino acids. The CDR3 reads CASSKRGQAQETQYF. In DNA, the CDR3 is TGTGCCAGCAGCAAAAGGGGACAGGCTCAAGAGACCCAGTACTTC.

The rearrangement joins TRBV21-1 to TRBJ2-5; TRBD1, the table's D call, was not compared with the DNA. The J call may not be correct, given that the DNA end is closer to TRBJ2-7. TRBV21-1 is designated a pseudogene. This CDR3 spans 16 amino acids. The CDR3 region has the DNA TGTGCCAGCAGCAAAGTCCGGGACAGGGGGCGGCACGAGCAGTACTTC. Amino acids: CASSKVRDRGRHEQYF.

CDR3 sequence: CASSLGAGGLINEQFF. The DNA of the CDR3 is TGCGCCAGCAGCTTGGGGGCGGGAGGGCTTATCAATGAGCAGTTCTTC. The rearrangement uses TRBV5-1 and TRBJ2-1, with 9 bases fitting TRBD2. With 0 bases clipped from V and 6 bases from J, the junction kept 7 bases outside the gene matches. The germline V gene encodes CDR1 SGHRS and CDR2 YFSETQ. The CDR3 runs to 16 residues.

The CDR3 protein is CASSPDGPNEKLFF. The CDR3 region has the DNA TGTGCCAGTAGCCCGGACGGCCCGAATGAAAAACTGTTTTTT. The chain links TRBV19 to TRBJ1-4; D unresolved. Germline CDR1 LNHDA, CDR2 SQIVND (reference sequence). The CDR3 covers 14 residues. Trimming left V 6 bases short and J 5 bases short, with 13 bases between. Full variable domain (rest looked up from reference TRBV19 and TRBJ1-4): DGGITQSPKYLFRKEGQNVTLSCEQNLNHDAMYWYRQDPGQGLRLIYYSQIVNDFQKGDIAEGYSVSREKKESFPLTVTSAQKNPTAFYLCASSPDGPNEKLFFGSGTQLSVL.

V usage is TRBV5-6 and J usage is TRBJ2-2; the D is unclear. This CDR3 has 14 amino acids. V was pared by 7 bases and J by 3 bases, with 13 bases between. Germline V gives CDR1 SGHDT, CDR2 YYEEEE. The CDR3 region is CASYRFGDTGELFF. CDR3 in DNA: TGTGCCAGCTACCGATTTGGGGACACCGGGGAGCTGTTTTTT.

The chain carries TRBV6-6 and TRBJ1-5, with D unclear. The CDR3 spans 13 residues. The V and J ends lost 2 bases and 2 bases respectively, with 4 bases between them. Germline CDR1 is MNHNY and CDR2 is SVGAGI (reference sequence). The CDR3 bases are TGTGCCAGCAGTTACACCGGCAATCAGCCCCAGCATTTT. Protein product: CASSYTGNQPQHF.

The chain uses TRBV5-6 and TRBJ1-2; D uncertain. With 5 bases removed from V and 6 bases from J, the gap between germline ends came to 20 bases. The CDR3 extends over 15 amino acids. Germline-derived CDR1 and CDR2 are SGHDT and YYEEEE. CDR3 residues: CASSYRGSWWDGYTF. In DNA form, the CDR3 reads TGTGCCAGCAGTTACCGAGGGTCTTGGTGGGATGGCTACACCTTC.

CDR3 amino acids: CASSDVPYGYTF. In nucleotides, the CDR3 is TGCGCCAGCAGCGACGTCCCCTATGGCTACACCTTC. The chain is built from TRBV5-1 and TRBJ1-2; D is undetermined. The V and J ends lost 4 bases and 4 bases respectively, with 8 bases between them. Germline V gene lookup returns CDR1 SGHRS and CDR2 YFSETQ. The CDR3 contains 12 residues.

The CDR3 protein is CASSESFGKANYGYTF. The CDR3 nucleotides are TGCGCCAGCAGTGAGTCTTTTGGGAAAGCTAACTATGGCTACACCTTC. The gene calls are TRBV10-2 and TRBJ1-2; D is uncertain. The ends were cut back, 0 bases at V and 0 bases at J, with 11 bases in the middle. The CDR3 extends over 16 amino acids. Germline V gene data show CDR1 as WSHSY and CDR2 as SAAADI.

The rearrangement links TRBV6-5 to TRBJ1-3, with 7 bases aligning to TRBD1. The CDR3 contains 13 residues. The V gene end was trimmed by 9 bases and the J gene end by 0 bases; junction bases not matched to a gene: 2. The germline V gene encodes CDR1 MNHEY and CDR2 SVGAGI. This chain's CDR3 is CASTGASGNTIYF. Written as DNA, the CDR3 is TGTGCCAGTACAGGGGCCTCTGGAAACACCATATATTTT.

The chain has TRBV19 and TRBJ1-2; D is uncertain. With 1 base removed from V and 0 bases from J, the gap between germline ends came to 6 bases. The CDR3 consists of 14 residues. CDR1 is LNHDA, CDR2 SQIVND, per germline (reference sequence). CDR3 nucleotide sequence: TGTGCCAGTAGTATAGCGCAGGCTAACTATGGCTACACCTTC. Protein: CASSIAQANYGYTF.

The chain is built from TRBV18 and TRBJ2-2; 9 nucleotides align to TRBD1. The CDR3 length is 17 residues. The junction had 8 bases not matched to a gene; V was cut back by 6 bases and J by 0 bases. The germline V gene has CDR1 KGHSH and CDR2 LQKENI. The CDR3 is CASSRGQGKTNTGELFF. The DNA of the CDR3 is TGTGCCAGCTCCCGGGGACAGGGAAAGACGAACACCGGGGAGCTGTTTTTT.

The chain has TRBV6-6 and TRBJ2-2, with D perhaps TRBD2 (5 bases). In germline, CDR1 is MNHNY, CDR2 SVGAGI (reference sequence). V was trimmed by 0 bases and J by 7 bases, leaving 15 bases between them. The CDR3 is made up of 16 amino acids. This CDR3 reads CASSYSMFNRGGELFF. CDR3 nucleotide sequence: TGTGCCAGCAGTTACTCGATGTTCAATCGGGGCGGGGAGCTGTTTTTT.

The rearrangement uses TRBV5-4 and TRBJ2-1; D is unclear. The CDR3 extends over 13 amino acids. In germline, CDR1 is SGHNT, CDR2 YYREEE (reference sequence). Trimming left V 4 bases short and J 0 bases short, with 5 bases between. CDR3 protein: CASSNLSYNEQFF. The CDR3 coding sequence is TGTGCCAGCAGCAACCTCTCCTACAATGAGCAGTTCTTC.

Comment on this clone: Other DNA sequences in the sample encode the same CDR3. V and J are TRBV19 and TRBJ2-7; 9 nucleotides match TRBD1. This CDR3 has 14 amino acids. CDR1 and CDR2 (germline): LNHDA, SQIVND (reference sequence). After removal of 5 bases from V and 3 bases from J, the junction contained 5 bases not matched to a gene. The CDR3 region is CASSEPGQGYEQYF. The CDR3 DNA follows: TGTGCCAGTAGTGAACCGGGACAGGGCTACGAGCAGTACTTC.

The rearrangement joins TRBV18 to TRBJ1-2; tentative D call: TRBD1 (6 bases). CDR1 is KGHSH, CDR2 LQKENI, per germline. CDR3 length equals 16 residues. Between the trimmed V and J ends, which lost 2 bases and 5 bases, there was a span of 18 bases. The CDR3 spells CASSPGHPGAPYGYTF. CDR3 nucleotide sequence: TGTGCCAGCTCACCAGGGCACCCGGGGGCCCCATATGGCTACACCTTC. Variable domain in full (rest from reference TRBV18 and TRBJ1-2): NAGVMQNPRHLVRRRGQEARLRCSPMKGHSHVYWYRQLPEEGLKFMVYLQKENIIDESGMPKERFSAEFPKEGPSILRIQQVVRGDSAAYFCASSPGHPGAPYGYTFGSGTRLTVV.

This chain uses TRBV1 with TRBJ1-5. TRBV1 is a pseudogene locus. This CDR3 is 14 amino acids long. The CDR3 bases are TGCACCAGCAGCCAAGATGAGGGAAATCAGCCCCAGCATTTT. Its protein product is CTSSQDEGNQPQHF.

This chain uses TRBV11-2 with TRBJ2-3, with 7 bases identical to TRBD2. The CDR3 has 17 residues. Losses at the gene ends were 2 bases for V and 3 bases for J; bases not matched to a gene: 11. Germline V lookup: CDR1 SGHAT, CDR2 FQNNGV. CDR3 sequence reads: CASSLTAGRVVTDTQYF. The CDR3 DNA sequence: TGTGCCAGCAGCTTAACAGCTGGGAGGGTAGTAACAGATACGCAGTATTTT.

A single count supports this clone. The V and J genes are TRBV19 and TRBJ1-2; D unclear. Trimming pared 6 bases from V and 4 bases from J, leaving 9 bases between. From germline, CDR1 is LNHDA and CDR2 SQIVND (reference sequence). The CDR3 extends over 12 amino acids. The CDR3 spells CASRDGFYGYTF. The CDR3 nucleotides are TGTGCCAGTAGGGACGGATTCTATGGCTACACCTTC.